This T cell receptor beta chain was sequenced in a study of identical twins (dated by TCRdb to 2015 to 2016). Regarding the study in general: To test whether fetal clonotypes persist, the study used deep sequencing on TCR alpha and beta repertoires from monozygotic twins, unrelated adults of various ages, and cord blood. To rule out contamination, replicate twin experiments were performed at different times with different library preparation protocols.

All donors were healthy Caucasians. Three pairs of female monozygotic twins, all aged roughly 18 to 30 years, made up the twin cohort. Positive isolation kits from Invitrogen were used to isolate CD4+ and CD8+ T cell populations. The library was produced with 5' RACE. Reads for this sample came from an Illumina HiSeq 2000. A universal primer binding site was added through template switching, and the final cDNA carried a unique molecular identifier so that TCR cDNA molecules could be counted accurately. First-strand cDNA for TCR alpha and beta chains was synthesized from specific primers in the conserved constant-segment region. To control for contamination, every cDNA library was double barcoded, receiving both a SMART-Mk sample barcode and Illumina barcodes. Two successive PCR steps introduced TruSeq adapter sequences along with Illumina sample barcodes. The Illumina HiSeq platform was used with custom primers to sequence TCR alpha and beta cDNA libraries. Turning to the authors' computational methods: MiGEC was used to process raw reads and extract unique molecular identifiers, and MiXCR was used to find CDR3 positions. Recombination models were inferred per individual with the repgenHMM and IGoR tools using an EM algorithm. The analysis of shared clonotypes was done with the tcR package in R, with sharing normalized by the product of cloneset sizes. Out-of-frame nonproductive sequences were analyzed to study raw recombination free of thymic and clonal selection effects. TCRdb's own reprocessing of the public reads used fastp at Q25 and MiXCR and kept productive beta chains. Entries are consolidated by CDR3 protein sequence, retaining the most common genes and DNA. None of the V and J calls come from the authors' own analysis; TCRdb made them. Across this sample there are some 500,000 distinct CDR3 sequences, with roughly an eighth seen only once. The ten largest make up more than 0.8% of the sample.

In the germline V gene (reference sequence), CDR1 corresponds to DFQATT and CDR2 to SNEGSKA. Reading from cysteine to phenylalanine, the CDR3 counts 13 amino acids. Here the CDR3 DNA is all that survives: 39 bases in frame from base 1. V drops 4 bases and J drops 2 bases, leaving 10 bases in between. Of note for this clonotype: This clone's antigen is unknown. Per-nucleotide qualities are absent, and no much larger clonotype sits a single base away.

The paper's findings and limits, for the study overall: In beta out-of-frame sequences, excess twin sharing was weaker, because having fewer shared sequences lowered the signal-to-noise ratio. Compared with coincidental sharing between unrelated individuals, an excess of low generation-probability sequences was observed among out-of-frame TCR alpha sequences shared between twins. Invariant T cells such as MAIT and iNKT could partly confound zero-insertion analyses, although diverse VJ usage argued against such confounding for most clonotypes. Fewer insertions were carried by abundant cord blood beta clonotypes; a weaker similar trend was observed in young adult naive repertoires, while no such trend was observed in memory repertoires. Because the same donors could not be followed over many years, the conclusions depended on cross-sectional statistical analysis. Out-of-frame TCR alpha sharing in monozygotic twins was systematically underestimated by recombination models, whereas sharing between unrelated individuals was in agreement with the recombination models.

Separately, the same data were catalogued under a study of yellow fever vaccine responses in identical twins. Drawing on the second study: According to the authors, in identical twins the way T cells responded to vaccination appeared partly convergent and partly personalized. In identical twins, the study followed T cell clones that responded to the vaccine with precision.

The V and J segments used are TRBV20-1 and TRBJ2-3, with TRBD1 perhaps the D gene, on 6 matching bases. The TCR was taken from a woman between 18 and 30 years old in good health. The sequencing input was CD4+ T cells sorted from blood. CDR3 region: CSATGVDTDTQYF. The sequenced DNA: TGCAGTGCTACAGGGGTAGACACAGATACGCAGTATTTT.